These T cell receptor beta chains were read from a single sample in a study of shared clonotypes between healthy human individuals. The assay was immunoSEQ multiplex PCR, and TCRdb's table has in-frame clones only and misses some. The sample records fewer than 1 million clones, roughly 96% being singletons. The sequencing sample was made of naive CD8+ T cells sorted from blood. These receptors were collected from a man aged 30 to 39 in good health. Both conserved end residues are part of each CDR3. Each record gives: D gene, J gene, V gene, clone size, CDR3 protein, CDR3 DNA. D genes are given only for firm matches. A clone size is listed for some rows: how often the clone was seen (once, few, many), or a class if it is expanded.

>TRBD1|TRBJ2-2|TRBV6-5|.
CASKSGTGGTGELFF
TGTGCCAGCAAGTCCGGGACAGGGGGCACCGGGGAGCTGTTTTTT
>TRBD1|TRBJ1-2|TRBV7-6|.
CASSNLQDRMDLYGYTF
TGTGCCAGCAGCAACCTACAGGACAGGATGGATCTTTATGGCTACACCTTC
>.|TRBJ1-3|TRBV4-1|.
CASSQIAGRQNTIYF
TGCGCCAGCAGCCAAATCGCGGGACGGCAAAACACCATATATTTT
>.|TRBJ2-1|TRBV6-7|.
CASSGSPVALRTIGYNEQFF
TGTGCCAGCAGTGGTAGCCCCGTCGCGCTTCGGACTATAGGTTACAATGAGCAGTTCTTC
>.|TRBJ2-7|TRBV7-2|once
CASSPGLIYEQYF
TGTGCCAGCAGCCCGGGACTTATCTACGAGCAGTACTTC
>.|TRBJ1-4|TRBV30|.
CAWSVGAGVEKLFF
TGTGCCTGGAGTGTAGGGGCAGGGGTCGAAAAACTGTTTTTT
>TRBD1|TRBJ2-7|TRBV6-1|.
CASSDAGTGYEQYF
TGTGCCAGCAGTGATGCGGGGACAGGGTACGAGCAGTACTTC
>.|TRBJ2-1|TRBV6-6|.
CASSANEQFF
TGTGCCAGCAGTGCGAATGAGCAGTTCTTC
>.|TRBJ2-7|TRBV4-1|.
CASSQVKRFIGTRYEQYF
TGCGCCAGCAGCCAAGTCAAGAGGTTCATAGGAACACGCTACGAGCAGTACTTC
>TRBD1|TRBJ2-2|TRBV6-1|.
CASSVLRDRGGELFF
TGTGCCAGCAGTGTTCTCCGGGACAGAGGTGGGGAGCTGTTTTTT
>TRBD1|TRBJ2-7|TRBV7-2|.
CASSLSDRDISYEQYF
TGTGCCAGCAGCTTATCCGACAGGGATATCTCCTACGAGCAGTACTTC
>.|TRBJ2-2|TRBV19|.
CASRTRDTGELFF
TGTGCCAGTAGAACTAGAGACACCGGGGAGCTGTTTTTT
>.|TRBJ2-7|TRBV6-5|.
CATSTQVAYEQYF
TGTGCCACGAGTACACAGGTCGCCTACGAGCAGTACTTC
>.|TRBJ1-2|TRBV9|.
CASSVGGENYGYTF
TGTGCCAGCAGCGTAGGCGGGGAAAACTATGGCTACACCTTC
>TRBD2|TRBJ2-1|TRBV27|.
CASSLSGTSLYNEQFF
TGTGCCAGCAGTTTAAGCGGGACTAGCTTATACAATGAGCAGTTCTTC
>.|TRBJ1-1|TRBV7-8|.
CASSPRLSGAYVGEEAFF
TGTGCCAGCAGCCCTAGGTTATCGGGGGCGTATGTTGGTGAAGAAGCTTTCTTT
>.|TRBJ2-1|TRBV6-6|.
CASQYGNNEQFF
TGTGCCAGCCAATACGGGAACAATGAGCAGTTCTTC
>TRBD1|TRBJ1-2|TRBV27|.
CASRGTEVPPNYGYTF
TGTGCCAGCAGGGGGACAGAGGTCCCTCCTAACTATGGCTACACCTTC
>TRBD1|TRBJ1-5|TRBV15|.
CATLGTGDNQPQHF
TGTGCCACCTTGGGGACAGGGGACAATCAGCCCCAGCATTTT
>TRBD1|TRBJ1-2|TRBV27|.
CASSPSRGRRPNYGYTF
TGTGCCAGCAGTCCCTCAAGGGGGCGCCGACCAAACTATGGCTACACCTTC
>TRBD2|TRBJ2-3|TRBV7-9|.
CASSYLAEITDTQYF
TGTGCCAGCAGCTACCTAGCGGAGATCACAGATACGCAGTATTTT
>TRBD1|TRBJ2-2|TRBV19|.
CASSKTKTGPTGELFF
TGTGCCAGTAGTAAAACGAAGACAGGGCCCACCGGGGAGCTGTTTTTT
>.|TRBJ1-4|TRBV6-4|.
CASSARDTDNEKLFF
TGTGCCAGCAGCGCCCGGGATACAGATAATGAAAAACTGTTTTTT
>.|TRBJ2-5|TRBV28|.
CASKLVRDPRETQYF
TGTGCCAGCAAACTGGTGAGGGACCCGAGGGAGACCCAGTACTTC
>TRBD2|TRBJ2-2|TRBV6-5|once
CASSGSGVNTGELFF
TGTGCCAGCAGCGGCAGCGGGGTGAACACCGGGGAGCTGTTTTTT
>.|TRBJ2-3|TRBV4-1|.
CASTNPGEGFQDTQYF
TGCGCCAGTACTAATCCCGGAGAGGGCTTTCAAGATACGCAGTATTTT
>.|TRBJ2-7|TRBV7-9|.
CASSRGLYEQYF
TGTGCCAGCAGCCGGGGTCTGTACGAGCAGTACTTC
>.|TRBJ2-7|TRBV27|.
CASSPYLGGYEQYF
TGTGCCAGCAGTCCCTACCTAGGAGGGTACGAGCAGTACTTC
>.|TRBJ2-7|TRBV10-2|.
CASSESAYEQYF
TGCGCCAGCAGTGAGTCCGCCTACGAGCAGTACTTC
>TRBD1|TRBJ2-3|TRBV27|.
CASSATGDFTDTQYF
TGTGCCAGCAGTGCGACAGGGGACTTCACAGATACGCAGTATTTT
>TRBD1|TRBJ1-2|TRBV5-4|.
CASSSGTADYGYTF
TGTGCCAGCAGCTCAGGGACAGCCGACTATGGCTACACCTTC
>.|TRBJ2-3|TRBV6-5|.
CASSYHGEDTQYF
TGTGCCAGCAGCTATCACGGGGAAGATACGCAGTATTTT
>.|TRBJ2-7|TRBV29-1|.
CSVGGARYEQYF
TGCAGCGTTGGCGGGGCCCGCTATGAGCAGTACTTC
>.|TRBJ2-7|TRBV27|.
CASSLTGTYYEQYF
TGTGCCAGCAGTTTAACAGGGACATACTACGAGCAGTACTTC
>TRBD2|TRBJ2-5|TRBV10-3|once
CAISGTSGSSFQETQYF
TGTGCCATCAGTGGGACTAGCGGGAGCTCCTTTCAAGAGACCCAGTACTTC
>.|TRBJ1-2|TRBV27|once
CASRPPGGAYGYTF
TGTGCCAGCAGACCGCCGGGGGGGGCCTATGGCTACACCTTC
>.|TRBJ2-3|TRBV30|.
CAHKNGTQYF
TGTGCCCATAAGAACGGTACGCAGTATTTT
>.|TRBJ2-5|TRBV25-1|.
CASDDLRTETQYF
TGTGCCAGCGATGACCTTCGGACCGAGACCCAGTACTTC
>.|TRBJ2-2|TRBV25-1|.
CATQRGGTGELFF
TGTGCCACCCAACGGGGTGGCACCGGGGAGCTGTTTTTT
>TRBD1|TRBJ2-3|TRBV29-1|.
CSFDLTGDDTQYF
TGCAGCTTCGACTTGACAGGGGACGATACGCAGTATTTT
>TRBD1|TRBJ2-7|TRBV7-9|.
CASSHGRDRGYEQYF
TGTGCCAGCAGCCATGGCCGGGACAGGGGCTACGAGCAGTACTTC
>.|TRBJ1-4|TRBV7-9|.
CASSPGQANEKLFF
TGTGCCAGCAGCCCAGGACAAGCAAATGAAAAACTGTTTTTT
>.|TRBJ2-3|TRBV14|once
CASSLLRGVPTDTQYF
TGTGCCAGCAGCCTCCTAAGAGGGGTCCCCACAGATACGCAGTATTTT
>.|TRBJ2-7|TRBV2|.
CAQGGQPLGEQYF
TGTGCCCAAGGTGGACAGCCCTTGGGGGAGCAGTACTTC
>TRBD1|TRBJ2-7|TRBV7-9|.
CASSLEDRPYEQYF
TGTGCCAGCAGCTTAGAGGACAGGCCCTACGAGCAGTACTTC
>.|TRBJ2-1|TRBV9|.
CASSPSTYNEQFF
TGTGCCAGCAGCCCCTCGACGTACAATGAGCAGTTCTTC
>.|TRBJ1-5|TRBV5-6|.
CASSLAWLGSGQPQHF
TGTGCCAGCAGCTTGGCCTGGTTAGGGTCGGGTCAGCCCCAGCATTTT
>TRBD1|TRBJ1-1|TRBV5-5|.
CASSLEGGITEAFF
TGTGCCAGCAGCTTGGAAGGGGGCATCACTGAAGCTTTCTTT
>.|TRBJ2-3|TRBV9|.
CASSPEGESTDTQYF
TGTGCCAGCAGCCCTGAGGGAGAGAGTACAGATACGCAGTATTTT
>.|TRBJ1-5|TRBV7-9|.
CASSLGTENSNQPQHF
TGTGCCAGCAGCTTAGGGACAGAAAATAGCAATCAGCCCCAGCATTTT
>TRBD2|TRBJ2-1|TRBV4-2|.
CASSQGTSGIYNEQFF
TGTGCCAGCAGCCAAGGGACTAGCGGGATCTACAATGAGCAGTTCTTC
>.|TRBJ2-2|TRBV7-6|.
CASSRKENAGELFF
TGTGCCAGCAGCCGTAAGGAGAATGCCGGGGAGCTGTTTTTT
>.|TRBJ2-7|TRBV7-2|.
CASSMIAVSSYEQYF
TGTGCCAGCAGCATGATAGCGGTGAGCTCCTACGAGCAGTACTTC